This entry is about one TCR beta chain. The antigen remains undetermined. This record comes from a study of shared clonotypes between healthy human individuals. Overall study context: Three men and a couple of women, aged 18 to 49, were donors. Study-wide results and caveats: Genetic and exposure-history diversity was limited by the small donor number. Tissues were not sampled, only blood, and their repertoires likely differ.

Terminally differentiated effector memory CD45RA+ cells were left out of the naive CD8 fraction, which was CD45RO-negative and positively selected for CCR7. Here immunoSEQ multiplex PCR was the method, and the copy in TCRdb shows in-frame clones only, minus some. The table lists about 800,000 clones, about 96% of them singletons, with about 0.25% in the top ten. V was clipped by 3 bases and J by 3 bases; unmatched bases: 6. This CDR3 region has 15 residues. Germline values: CDR1 MNHEY, CDR2 SMNVEV (reference sequence). The sequenced sample was naive CD8+ T cells sorted from blood. The chain carries TRBV27 and TRBJ1-2; 8 bases are shared with TRBD1. The sequence came from a man aged 30 to 45 in good health. CDR3 loop: CASSFYPGGDYGYTF. The CDR3 region has the DNA TGTGCCAGCAGTTTTTATCCAGGGGGCGACTATGGCTACACCTTC.